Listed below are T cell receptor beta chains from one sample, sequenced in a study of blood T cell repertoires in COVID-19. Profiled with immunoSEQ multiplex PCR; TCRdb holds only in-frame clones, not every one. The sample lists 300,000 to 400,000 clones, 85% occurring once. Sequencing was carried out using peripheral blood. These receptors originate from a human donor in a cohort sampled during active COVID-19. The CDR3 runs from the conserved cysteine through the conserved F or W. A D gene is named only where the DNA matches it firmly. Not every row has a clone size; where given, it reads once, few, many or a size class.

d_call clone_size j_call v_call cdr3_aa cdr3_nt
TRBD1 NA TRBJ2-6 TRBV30 CAWSGQGSGANVLTF TGTGCCTGGAGTGGACAGGGCTCTGGGGCCAACGTCCTGACTTTC
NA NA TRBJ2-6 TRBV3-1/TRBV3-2 CASSLQGPNSGANVLTF TGTGCCAGCAGCCTACAGGGCCCCAACTCTGGGGCCAACGTCCTGACTTTC
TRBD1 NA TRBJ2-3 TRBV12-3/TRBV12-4 CASNLDRRDTQYF TGTGCCAGCAACTTGGACAGGCGAGATACGCAGTATTTT
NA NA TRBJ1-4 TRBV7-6 CASSLIGRDLGKLFF TGTGCCAGCAGCTTAATTGGTCGGGATTTGGGGAAACTGTTTTTT
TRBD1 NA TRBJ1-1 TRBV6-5 CASSLQGDNTEAFF TGTGCCAGCAGTCTTCAGGGGGACAACACTGAAGCTTTCTTT
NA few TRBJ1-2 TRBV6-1 CASSEGGGSGANYGYTF TGTGCCAGCAGTGAAGGGGGGGGGTCAGGAGCAAACTATGGCTACACCTTC
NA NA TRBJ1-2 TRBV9 CASSETGKGYGYTF TGTGCCAGCAGCGAAACAGGGAAAGGGTATGGCTACACCTTC
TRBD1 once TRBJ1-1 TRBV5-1 CASSRQGVMNTEAFF TGCGCCAGCAGCCGACAGGGGGTCATGAACACTGAAGCTTTCTTT
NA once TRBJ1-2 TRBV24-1 CATSEAGYGYTF TGTGCCACCAGTGAAGCAGGCTATGGCTACACCTTC
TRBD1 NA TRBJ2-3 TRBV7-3 CASSLRGLAGTGITDTQYF TGTGCCAGCAGCTTAAGGGGGTTGGCAGGGACAGGGATCACAGATACGCAGTATTTT
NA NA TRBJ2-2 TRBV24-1 CATQGHPGELFF TGTGCCACACAGGGTCATCCCGGGGAGCTGTTTTTT
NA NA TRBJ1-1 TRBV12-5 CASGLERGTEAFF TGTGCTAGTGGTTTGGAGAGAGGAACTGAAGCTTTCTTT
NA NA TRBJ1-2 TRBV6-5 CASSYFVDTYFYGYTF TGTGCCAGCAGTTATTTTGTGGACACTTACTTCTATGGCTACACCTTC
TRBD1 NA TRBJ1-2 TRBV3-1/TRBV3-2 CASSPGTVYGYTF TGTGCCAGCAGCCCAGGGACAGTTTATGGCTACACCTTC
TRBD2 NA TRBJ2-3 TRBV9 CASSASGGTADTQYF TGTGCCAGCAGCGCTAGCGGGGGTACGGCAGATACGCAGTATTTT
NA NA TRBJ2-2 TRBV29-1 CSGTADTGELFF TGCAGCGGGACAGCCGACACCGGGGAGCTGTTTTTT
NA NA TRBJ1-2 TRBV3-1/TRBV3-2 CASSPGHQRNGYTF TGTGCCAGCAGCCCGGGACACCAACGGAATGGCTACACCTTC
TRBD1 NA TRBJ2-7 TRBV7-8 CASSLALGQGYEQYF TGTGCCAGCAGCTTAGCGTTAGGACAGGGTTACGAGCAGTACTTC
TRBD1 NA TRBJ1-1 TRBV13 CASSLDRTGGAGEAFF TGTGCCAGCAGCTTAGATCGGACAGGGGGCGCCGGTGAAGCTTTCTTT
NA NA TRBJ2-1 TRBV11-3 CASVGSGNEQFF TGTGCCAGCGTCGGTAGTGGCAATGAGCAGTTCTTC
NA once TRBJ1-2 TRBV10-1 CASSDSGGYGYTF TGCGCCAGCAGTGATTCCGGTGGCTATGGCTACACCTTC
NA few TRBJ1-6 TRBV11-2 CASSLGTVNSPLHF TGTGCCAGCAGCTTAGGGACAGTAAATTCACCCCTCCACTTT
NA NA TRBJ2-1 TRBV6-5 CASSLTGGVNEQFF TGTGCCAGCAGTTTGACCGGAGGGGTCAATGAGCAGTTCTTC
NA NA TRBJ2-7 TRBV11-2 CASRVPGTGNYEQYF TGTGCCAGCAGGGTCCCTGGGACTGGTAACTACGAGCAGTACTTC
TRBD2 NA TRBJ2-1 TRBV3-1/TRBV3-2 CASSHLSSGAYNEQFF TGTGCCAGCAGCCACCTTTCTAGCGGGGCCTACAATGAGCAGTTCTTC
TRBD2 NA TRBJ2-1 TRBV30 CAWSAQATGGEQFF TGTGCCTGGAGTGCGCAGGCGACGGGGGGTGAGCAGTTCTTC
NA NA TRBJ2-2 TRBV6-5 CASSLAGLNTGELFF TGTGCCAGCAGTCTAGCTGGGTTGAACACCGGGGAGCTGTTTTTT
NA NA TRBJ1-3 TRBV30 CAWSRDERSGNTIYF TGTGCCTGGAGTAGAGACGAGAGGTCTGGAAACACCATATATTTT
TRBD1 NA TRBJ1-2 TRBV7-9 CASSPGTDTYGYTF TGTGCCAGCAGCCCCGGGACAGATACCTATGGCTACACCTTC
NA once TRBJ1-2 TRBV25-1 CGYENREGGYTF TGTGGATACGAGAACAGGGAGGGCGGCTACACCTTC